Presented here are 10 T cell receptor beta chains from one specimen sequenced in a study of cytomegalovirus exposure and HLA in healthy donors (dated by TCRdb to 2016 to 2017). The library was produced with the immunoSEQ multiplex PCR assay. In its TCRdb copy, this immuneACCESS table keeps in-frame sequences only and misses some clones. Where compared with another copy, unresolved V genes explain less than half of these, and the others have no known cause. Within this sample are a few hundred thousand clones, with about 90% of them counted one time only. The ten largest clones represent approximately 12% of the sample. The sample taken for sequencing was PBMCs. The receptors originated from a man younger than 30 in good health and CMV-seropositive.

CDR3 bases: TGCAGTGTCCAAGCCGGGGATACGCAGTATTTT. This codes for CSVQAGDTQYF. This chain links TRBV20-1 with TRBJ2-3; D remains unclear. Trimming removed 7 bases at V and 6 bases at J, with 11 bases between. CDR1 is DFQATT, CDR2 SNEGSKA, per germline (reference sequence). The CDR3 totals 11 residues.

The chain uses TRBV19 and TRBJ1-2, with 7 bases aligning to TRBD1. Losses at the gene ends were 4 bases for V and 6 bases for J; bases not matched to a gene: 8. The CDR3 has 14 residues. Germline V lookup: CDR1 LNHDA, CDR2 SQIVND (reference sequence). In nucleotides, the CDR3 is TGTGCCAGTAGTACTGGGGACAGATCGGATGGCTACACCTTC. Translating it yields CASSTGDRSDGYTF. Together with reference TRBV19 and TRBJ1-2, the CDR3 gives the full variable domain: DGGITQSPKYLFRKEGQNVTLSCEQNLNHDAMYWYRQDPGQGLRLIYYSQIVNDFQKGDIAEGYSVSREKKESFPLTVTSAQKNPTAFYLCASSTGDRSDGYTFGSGTRLTVV.

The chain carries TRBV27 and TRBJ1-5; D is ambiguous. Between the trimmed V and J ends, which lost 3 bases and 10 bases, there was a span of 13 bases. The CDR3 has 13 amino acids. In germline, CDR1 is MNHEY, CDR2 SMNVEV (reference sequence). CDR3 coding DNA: TGTGCCAGCAGTTTTGCAGCCATCAGCCCCCAGCATTTT. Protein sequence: CASSFAAISPQHF.

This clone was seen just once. The CDR3 sequence is CASIVSGGPYNEQFF. In DNA form, the CDR3 reads TGTGCCAGCATCGTTAGCGGGGGGCCTTACAATGAGCAGTTCTTC. The gene calls are TRBV6-5 and TRBJ2-1; 10 nucleotides agree with TRBD2. Germline V CDR1 and CDR2: MNHEY, SVGAGI. With 7 bases clipped from V and 4 bases from J, the junction kept 7 bases outside the gene matches. CDR3 size: 15 residues.

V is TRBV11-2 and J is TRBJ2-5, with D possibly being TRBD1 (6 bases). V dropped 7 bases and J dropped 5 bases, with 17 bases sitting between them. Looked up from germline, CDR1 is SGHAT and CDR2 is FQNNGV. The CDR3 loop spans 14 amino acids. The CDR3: CASTSGRGWETQYF. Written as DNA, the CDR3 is TGTGCCAGCACCAGTGGCAGGGGCTGGGAGACCCAGTACTTC.

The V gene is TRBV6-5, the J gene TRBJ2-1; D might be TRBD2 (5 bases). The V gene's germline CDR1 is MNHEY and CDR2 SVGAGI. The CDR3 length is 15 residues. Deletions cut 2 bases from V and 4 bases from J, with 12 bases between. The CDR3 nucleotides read TGTGCCAGCAGTTACCTTAGCGCGGAGTACAATGAGCAGTTCTTC. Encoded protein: CASSYLSAEYNEQFF.

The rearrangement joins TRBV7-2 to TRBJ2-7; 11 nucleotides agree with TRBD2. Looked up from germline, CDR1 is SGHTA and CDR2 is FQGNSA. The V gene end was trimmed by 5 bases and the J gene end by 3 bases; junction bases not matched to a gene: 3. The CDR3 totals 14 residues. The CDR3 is CASSRTSGGYEQYF. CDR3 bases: TGTGCCAGCAGCCGTACTAGCGGGGGCTACGAGCAGTACTTC.

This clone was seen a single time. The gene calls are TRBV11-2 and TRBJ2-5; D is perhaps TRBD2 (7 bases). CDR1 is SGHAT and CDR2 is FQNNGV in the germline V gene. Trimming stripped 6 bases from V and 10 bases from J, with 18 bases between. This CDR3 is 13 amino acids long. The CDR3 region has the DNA TGTGCCAGCAGTTTGGGGGGGCAAGGGGACCAGTACTTC. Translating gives CASSLGGQGDQYF.

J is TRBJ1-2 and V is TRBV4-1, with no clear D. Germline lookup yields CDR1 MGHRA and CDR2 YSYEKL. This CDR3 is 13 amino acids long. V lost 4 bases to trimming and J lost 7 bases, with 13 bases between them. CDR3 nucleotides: TGCGCCAGCAGCCCAGACGGTCCTTTTGGCTACACCTTC. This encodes CASSPDGPFGYTF.

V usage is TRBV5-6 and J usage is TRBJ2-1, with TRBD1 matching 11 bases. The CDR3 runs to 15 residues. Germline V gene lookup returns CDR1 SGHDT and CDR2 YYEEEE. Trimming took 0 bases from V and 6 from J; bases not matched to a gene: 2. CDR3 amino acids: CASSLAGTGGNEQFF. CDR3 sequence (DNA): TGTGCCAGCAGCTTGGCGGGGACAGGGGGCAATGAGCAGTTCTTC.